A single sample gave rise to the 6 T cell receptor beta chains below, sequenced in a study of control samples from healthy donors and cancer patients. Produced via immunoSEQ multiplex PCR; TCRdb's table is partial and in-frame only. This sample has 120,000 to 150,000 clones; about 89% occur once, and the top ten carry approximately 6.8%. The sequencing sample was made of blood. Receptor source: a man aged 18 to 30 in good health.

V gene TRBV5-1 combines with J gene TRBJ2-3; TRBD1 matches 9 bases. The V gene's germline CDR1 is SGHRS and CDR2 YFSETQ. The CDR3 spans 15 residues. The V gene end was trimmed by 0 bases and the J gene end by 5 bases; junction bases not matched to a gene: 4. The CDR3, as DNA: TGCGCCAGCAGCTTGGACAGGGGGCTCAGAGATACGCAGTATTTT. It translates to CASSLDRGLRDTQYF.

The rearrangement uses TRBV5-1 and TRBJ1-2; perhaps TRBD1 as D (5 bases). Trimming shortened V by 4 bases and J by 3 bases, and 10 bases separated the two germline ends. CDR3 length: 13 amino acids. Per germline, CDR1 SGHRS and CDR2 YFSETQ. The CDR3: CASSPDRDYGYTF. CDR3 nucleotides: TGCGCCAGCAGCCCTGACAGAGACTATGGCTACACCTTC.

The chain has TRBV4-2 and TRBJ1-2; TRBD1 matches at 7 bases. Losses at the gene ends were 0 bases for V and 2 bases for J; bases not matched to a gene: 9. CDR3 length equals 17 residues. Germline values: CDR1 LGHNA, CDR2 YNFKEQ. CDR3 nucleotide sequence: TGTGCCAGCAGCCAAGATGTACGGACAGGATCAAACTATGGCTACACCTTC. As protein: CASSQDVRTGSNYGYTF.

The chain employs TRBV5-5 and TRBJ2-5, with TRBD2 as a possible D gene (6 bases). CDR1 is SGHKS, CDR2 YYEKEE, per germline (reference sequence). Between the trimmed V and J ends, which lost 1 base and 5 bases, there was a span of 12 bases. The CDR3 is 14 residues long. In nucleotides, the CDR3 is TGTGCCAGCAGCTTGTTCGGGAGTTCGGAGACCCAGTACTTC. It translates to CASSLFGSSETQYF.

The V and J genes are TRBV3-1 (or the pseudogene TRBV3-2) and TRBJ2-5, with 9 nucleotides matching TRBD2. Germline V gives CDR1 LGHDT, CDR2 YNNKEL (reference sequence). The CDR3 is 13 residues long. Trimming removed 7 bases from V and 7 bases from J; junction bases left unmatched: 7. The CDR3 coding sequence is TGTGCCAGCAACCGGGGTAGCGGGGGGACCCAGTACTTC. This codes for CASNRGSGGTQYF.

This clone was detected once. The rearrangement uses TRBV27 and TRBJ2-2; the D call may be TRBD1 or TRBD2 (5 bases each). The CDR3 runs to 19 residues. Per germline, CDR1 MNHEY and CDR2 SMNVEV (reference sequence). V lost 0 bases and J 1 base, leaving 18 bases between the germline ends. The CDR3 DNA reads TGTGCCAGCAGTTTATCTGTGGGGCAGGGAGTGGGGAACACCGGGGAGCTGTTTTTT. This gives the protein CASSLSVGQGVGNTGELFF.